This TCR beta chain was observed in a study of T-cell reconstitution after alpha-beta-depleted transplantation in children (dated by TCRdb to about 2016). At the level of the whole study: The study quantitatively tracked T-cell immune reconstitution after TCRalphabeta/CD19-depleted allogeneic hematopoietic cell transplantation in children using TCR repertoire profiling.

This clonotype has a handful of counts. Its antigen is not yet known. Per-base quality was not reported, and no clone a single base away is much larger than it. The sample's treatment or condition label is to be understood as: allogeneic hematopoietic cell transplantation with graft depleted of TCRalphabeta T cells and CD19 B cells. Transplant recipients were children who received TCRalphabeta/CD19-depleted allogeneic hematopoietic cell grafts. CDR1 and CDR2 (SGHDT, YYEEEE) derive from the germline V gene. V loses 2 bases at its end and J loses 5 bases; junction bases beyond the gene matches: 5. There are 15 amino acids in the CDR3, from cysteine to phenylalanine inclusive. Just CDR3 DNA is preserved here, 45 bases in frame from base 1. The method behind the library was PCR. Data came from an Illumina HiSeq 2500. TCR library preparation used molecular barcoding, with unique molecular identifiers applied to normalize quantification of the TCRbeta repertoire. TCRdb reprocessed the public reads (quality trimming at Q25 with fastp, clone calling with MiXCR) and kept in-frame beta chains. Each entry merges the rows of one CDR3 protein and shows their most common DNA and genes. Within this sample are 490,000 or so distinct CDR3 sequences, with about 10% of them counted one time only. The top ten constitute just over 2% of the sample.

Broader findings and caveats from the paper: Over the following months the frequencies of hyperexpanded clones went down, and after one year T-cell counts and TCRbeta diversity were mostly credited to newly produced T cells. Apparently early alphabetaT-cell count recovery about two months after transplant reportedly relied on only several hundred rapidly expanded clones derived from non-depleted graft cells. In some patients, the high TCRbeta diversity seen at day 60 was put down to recipient T cells and intrathymic progenitors that had survived conditioning.

The chain is encoded by TRBV5-6 joined to TRBJ2-1; 9 middle bases align to TRBD2. This specimen was PBMCs, taken before TCRalphabeta/CD19-depleted stem cell transplant. This TCR came from a child aged 2-15 years with inherited bone marrow failure, due to receive a stem cell transplant. The CDR3 here reads CASSFLAGSNNEQFF. In nucleotide form, the sequence is TGTGCCAGCAGCTTCCTAGCGGGGTCTAACAATGAGCAGTTCTTC.